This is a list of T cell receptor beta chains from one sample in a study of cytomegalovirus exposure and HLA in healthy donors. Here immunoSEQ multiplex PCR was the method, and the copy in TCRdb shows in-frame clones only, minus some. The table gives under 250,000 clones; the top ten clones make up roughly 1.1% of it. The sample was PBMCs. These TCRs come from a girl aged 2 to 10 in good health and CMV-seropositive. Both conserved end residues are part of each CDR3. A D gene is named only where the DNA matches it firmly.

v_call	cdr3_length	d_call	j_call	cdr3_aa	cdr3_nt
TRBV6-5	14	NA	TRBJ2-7	CASSFAPVPYEQYF	TGTGCCAGCAGTTTCGCACCAGTCCCCTACGAGCAGTACTTC
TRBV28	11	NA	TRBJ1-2	CASRRGGGYTF	TGTGCCAGCAGGCGGGGGGGCGGCTACACCTTC
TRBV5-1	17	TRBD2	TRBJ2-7	CASSPLTSGRSSYEQYF	TGCGCCAGCAGCCCGCTGACTAGCGGGAGGTCTTCCTACGAGCAGTACTTC
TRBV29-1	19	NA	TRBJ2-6	CSVEDRWQGSSSGANVLTF	TGCAGCGTTGAAGATCGCTGGCAGGGGAGTAGCTCTGGGGCCAACGTCCTGACTTTC
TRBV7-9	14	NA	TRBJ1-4	CASSSGQVHEKLFF	TGTGCCAGCAGCTCGGGACAAGTGCATGAAAAACTGTTTTTT
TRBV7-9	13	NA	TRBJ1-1	CASSFGEGPEAFF	TGTGCCAGCAGCTTCGGGGAGGGGCCCGAAGCTTTCTTT
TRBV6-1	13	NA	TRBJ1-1	CASSELYSAEAFF	TGTGCCAGCAGTGAACTTTATAGCGCTGAAGCTTTCTTT
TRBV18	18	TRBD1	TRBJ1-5	CASSPTTGGFLGNQPQHF	TGTGCCAGCTCACCCACGACAGGGGGGTTCCTTGGCAATCAGCCCCAGCATTTT
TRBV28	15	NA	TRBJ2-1	CASSLRRGTYNEQFF	TGTGCCAGCAGTTTAAGGAGGGGAACCTACAATGAGCAGTTCTTC
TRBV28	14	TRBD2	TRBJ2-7	CASSLGGLAGEQYF	TGTGCCAGCAGTTTAGGTGGACTAGCGGGAGAGCAGTACTTC
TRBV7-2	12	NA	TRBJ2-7	CASSLGSTVQYF	TGTGCCAGCAGCTTAGGGTCGACAGTTCAGTACTTC
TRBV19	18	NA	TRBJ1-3	CASSPLGVSLTSGNTIYF	TGTGCCAGTAGTCCCCTCGGGGTTTCGCTTACCTCTGGAAACACCATATATTTT
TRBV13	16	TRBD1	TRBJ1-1	CASSLGRTGSNTEAFF	TGTGCCAGCAGCTTAGGCCGGACAGGGTCGAACACTGAAGCTTTCTTT
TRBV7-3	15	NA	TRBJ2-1	CASSLFSSGINEQFF	TGTGCCAGCAGCTTATTTTCTTCCGGGATCAATGAGCAGTTCTTC
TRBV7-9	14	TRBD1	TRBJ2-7	CASSFVDRVNEQYF	TGTGCCAGCAGCTTCGTGGACAGGGTGAACGAGCAGTACTTC
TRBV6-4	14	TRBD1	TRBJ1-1	CARPPWTGNTEAFF	TGTGCCCGGCCGCCTTGGACAGGGAACACTGAAGCTTTCTTT